This is a list of T cell receptor beta chains from one sample in a study of shared clonotypes between healthy human individuals. Generated by immunoSEQ multiplex PCR, the TCRdb table keeps only in-frame clones and is missing some. The data show some 740,000 clones, 80% to 95% seen once. Sequences were obtained from naive CD8+ T cells sorted from blood. The receptor set was obtained from a man aged 25 to 40 in good health. CDR3s include the opening cysteine and the closing phenylalanine or tryptophan. A D gene is named only where the DNA matches it firmly. Rows may omit the clone size; those that give it use once, few, many or a size class.

D: NA; size: NA; J: TRBJ2-7; V: TRBV30; DNA: TGTGCCACCCAGGATTACCCCTACGAGCAGTACTTC; CDR3: CATQDYPYEQYF
D: NA; size: NA; J: TRBJ2-3; V: TRBV2; DNA: TGTGCCAGCAGTGAACCCCCGGGACGGTTGGTAGATACGCAGTATTTT; CDR3: CASSEPPGRLVDTQYF
D: NA; size: NA; J: TRBJ2-7; V: TRBV11-2; DNA: TGTGCCAGCAGCTTAGGGGGCTTCAGCCTCCCTTACGAGCAGTACTTC; CDR3: CASSLGGFSLPYEQYF
D: NA; size: NA; J: TRBJ1-2; V: TRBV5-1; DNA: TGCGCCAGCAGCTTGGCGGGAAGGCCTATGGATGGCTACACCTTC; CDR3: CASSLAGRPMDGYTF
D: NA; size: NA; J: TRBJ1-1; V: TRBV27; DNA: TGTGCCAGTCAACCGCTCCTCCTAAACACTGAAGCTTTCTTT; CDR3: CASQPLLLNTEAFF
D: NA; size: NA; J: TRBJ1-2; V: TRBV27; DNA: TGTGCCAGCGGTCCCCAAACTTCGGGGGGTGCGGGAGGCTACACCTTC; CDR3: CASGPQTSGGAGGYTF
D: NA; size: NA; J: TRBJ2-3; V: TRBV7-3; DNA: TGTGCCAGCAGCCTACTAGCTCGTCCGGATACGCAGTATTTT; CDR3: CASSLLARPDTQYF
D: NA; size: once; J: TRBJ1-2; V: TRBV29-1; DNA: TGCAGCGTTGAAGATTCCCCCTATGGCTACACCTTC; CDR3: CSVEDSPYGYTF
D: NA; size: NA; J: TRBJ2-7; V: TRBV7-6; DNA: TGTGCCAGCAGCTTATTGTACAAGTCCTACGAGCAGTACTTC; CDR3: CASSLLYKSYEQYF
D: TRBD1; size: NA; J: TRBJ2-5; V: TRBV28; DNA: TGTGCCAGCAGTGGGGGGACAGGCCCAGGGGGGACCCAGTACTTC; CDR3: CASSGGTGPGGTQYF
D: NA; size: NA; J: TRBJ2-5; V: TRBV7-9; DNA: TGTGCCAGCAGCTTAGCTAAGGCGACCCAGTACTTC; CDR3: CASSLAKATQYF
D: NA; size: NA; J: TRBJ2-3; V: TRBV4-2; DNA: TGTGCCAGCAGCCAACGGGCTAGCACAGATACGCAGTATTTT; CDR3: CASSQRASTDTQYF
D: NA; size: NA; J: TRBJ1-5; V: TRBV7-9; DNA: TGTGCCAGCAGCCGTGGGGGTACCAATCAGCCCCAGCATTTT; CDR3: CASSRGGTNQPQHF
D: NA; size: NA; J: TRBJ2-1; V: TRBV6-5; DNA: TGTGCCAGCAGTTACAGGGCAGGTGGCTACAATGAGCAGTTCTTC; CDR3: CASSYRAGGYNEQFF
D: NA; size: NA; J: TRBJ2-2; V: TRBV18; DNA: TGTGCCAGCTCACCACCGTGGCTGCTGATGAACACCGGGGAGCTGTTTTTT; CDR3: CASSPPWLLMNTGELFF
D: NA; size: NA; J: TRBJ2-2; V: TRBV4-1; DNA: TGCGCCAGCAGCCAACCGGTACTTTACACCGGGGAGCTGTTTTTT; CDR3: CASSQPVLYTGELFF
D: NA; size: NA; J: TRBJ2-7; V: TRBV23-1; DNA: TGCGCCAGCAGTCCTACGGGGGACCCGGGGCACGAGCAGTACTTC; CDR3: CASSPTGDPGHEQYF
D: NA; size: NA; J: TRBJ2-3; V: TRBV7-6; DNA: TGTGCCAGCAGCTTGCAAGGAAACACAGATACGCAGTATTTT; CDR3: CASSLQGNTDTQYF
D: NA; size: NA; J: TRBJ2-1; V: TRBV2; DNA: TGTGCCAGCAGTGAAGATCTTGGGAGCTCCTACAATGAGCAGTTCTTC; CDR3: CASSEDLGSSYNEQFF
D: NA; size: NA; J: TRBJ2-1; V: TRBV27; DNA: TGTGCCAGCCTGGGATTTCTAGCCAATGAGCAGTTCTTC; CDR3: CASLGFLANEQFF
D: NA; size: NA; J: TRBJ1-2; V: TRBV7-8; DNA: TGTGCCAGCAGCTTAGTCGCGACAGAAAACTATGGCTACACCTTC; CDR3: CASSLVATENYGYTF
D: NA; size: NA; J: TRBJ2-5; V: TRBV9; DNA: TGTGCCAGCAGCCCCGGCGGTCACCAGGCGGAGACCCAGTACTTC; CDR3: CASSPGGHQAETQYF
D: NA; size: NA; J: TRBJ2-7; V: TRBV11-2; DNA: TGTGCCAGCAGCCTGGGAATAGGGGGCTACGAGCAGTACTTC; CDR3: CASSLGIGGYEQYF
D: NA; size: many; J: TRBJ2-1; V: TRBV28; DNA: TGTGCCAGCAGTCCCGGGCCCTTCAATGAGCAGTTCTTC; CDR3: CASSPGPFNEQFF
D: TRBD2; size: NA; J: TRBJ2-3; V: TRBV29-1; DNA: TGCAGCGTTGTTCTCTGGGGGGGAACAGATACGCAGTATTTT; CDR3: CSVVLWGGTDTQYF
D: TRBD2; size: once; J: TRBJ2-7; V: TRBV6-1; DNA: TGTGCCGCGGGCTCGGCTAGCGGGGAGCGCGAGCAGTACTTC; CDR3: CAAGSASGEREQYF
D: NA; size: NA; J: TRBJ2-2; V: TRBV7-9; DNA: TGTGCCAGCAGCTTCGCCGGGGAGCTGTTTTTT; CDR3: CASSFAGELFF
D: NA; size: NA; J: TRBJ2-7; V: TRBV6-1; DNA: TGTGCCAGCAGTGAAGGGGTAAGGGGTTCGTGGTACGAGCAGTACTTC; CDR3: CASSEGVRGSWYEQYF
D: NA; size: NA; J: TRBJ2-2; V: TRBV4-1; DNA: TGCGCCAGCCTCGACTCTCTAAACACCGGGGAGCTGTTTTTT; CDR3: CASLDSLNTGELFF
D: NA; size: NA; J: TRBJ1-1; V: TRBV27; DNA: TGTGCCAGCAGTTTATTGGGCGACACTGAAGCTTTCTTT; CDR3: CASSLLGDTEAFF
D: NA; size: few; J: TRBJ2-7; V: TRBV28; DNA: TGTGCCAGCAGTTTATGGGGGACAATACAGTACTTC; CDR3: CASSLWGTIQYF
D: NA; size: once; J: TRBJ2-1; V: TRBV4-1; DNA: TGCGCCAGCAGCCCTGTGGCGGAGCACAATGAGCAGTTCTTC; CDR3: CASSPVAEHNEQFF